The clone carrying this T cell receptor beta chain was found a few times. As yet, its antigen is unknown. The V gene's germline CDR1 is SGHNT and CDR2 YYREEE (reference sequence). The V segment lost 5 bases and the J segment 1 base; nucleotides outside the gene matches: 4. The CDR3 length is 15 residues. The sample belongs to a study of T cell responses to AZD1222 COVID-19 vaccine. General study points: White British donors predominated, females outnumbered males, and clonal diversity was possibly underestimated.

This table comes from immunoSEQ multiplex PCR, and its TCRdb copy is limited to in-frame clones, with some not included. The data show about 160,000 clones, approximately 90% seen once. The specimen comprised peripheral blood, sampled on day 0 of AZD1222 vaccination. This chain links TRBV5-4 with TRBJ2-2, with 8 positions matching TRBD1. The sequence was collected from an adult in good health. CDR3 protein: CASRAGTGNTGELFF. The CDR3 DNA reads as TGTGCCAGCAGGGCCGGGACAGGGAACACCGGGGAGCTGTTTTTT.